These 7 T cell receptor beta chains were sequenced from one sample in a study of shared clonotypes between healthy human individuals. Sequenced by immunoSEQ multiplex PCR; TCRdb stores in-frame clones only, minus some. The sample has 2 million to 3 million clones; 90% to 95% are singletons. Material for sequencing was naive CD4+ T cells from PBMCs. Subset reported: CD45RA+ positively selected. Receptors originate from a man younger than 35 in good health. Some clones in this sample may be carry-over from other donors' samples.

V gene TRBV7-9 combines with J gene TRBJ1-2; D unresolved. This CDR3 is built from 15 residues. V was shortened by 4 bases and J by 2 bases, with 14 bases between the two germline ends. Germline values: CDR1 SEHNR, CDR2 FQNEAQ (reference sequence). The CDR3 spells CASSSPWFGNYGYTF. The CDR3 DNA is TGTGCCAGCAGCTCCCCCTGGTTCGGGAACTATGGCTACACCTTC.

Here the CDR3 reads CASSLGRTNARSGYTF. Here the CDR3 DNA reads TGTGCCAGCAGCTTGGGCCGGACGAATGCCCGCTCTGGCTACACCTTC. This chain connects TRBV5-6 to TRBJ1-2, with D uncertain. Trimming removed 0 bases from V and 7 bases from J, with 19 bases in between. Germline V CDR1 and CDR2: SGHDT, YYEEEE. This CDR3 is built from 16 residues.

V gene TRBV11-2 combines with J gene TRBJ2-1, with TRBD2 identical over 8 bases. Germline CDR1 reads SGHAT; CDR2 reads FQNNGV. This CDR3 has 15 residues. Trimming at V came to 5 bases and at J to 4 bases, leaving 7 bases not matched to a gene. The CDR3 loop is CASSPTSGPYNEQFF. The CDR3 nucleotides are TGTGCCAGCAGCCCCACTAGCGGCCCATACAATGAGCAGTTCTTC.

V usage is TRBV6-5 and J usage is TRBJ2-7; D might be TRBD1 or TRBD2, each matching 5 bases. The CDR3 consists of 15 residues. The ends were cut back, 6 bases at V and 0 bases at J, with 15 bases in the middle. Germline lookup yields CDR1 MNHEY and CDR2 SVGAGI. The CDR3 DNA reads as TGTGCCAGCAGACTCCGGGACCTTAGCTCCTACGAGCAGTACTTC. It codes for CASRLRDLSSYEQYF.

CDR3 loop: CAWTADWGQPQHF. For the CDR3, the DNA is TGTGCCTGGACTGCCGATTGGGGGCAGCCCCAGCATTTT. This rearrangement joins TRBV30 to TRBJ1-5; D might be TRBD1 (5 bases). The CDR3 is 13 amino acids. CDR1 is GTSNPN and CDR2 is SVGIG in the germline V gene (reference sequence). V shed 4 bases and J shed 7 bases, with 14 bases lying between them.

The chain is built from TRBV29-1 and TRBJ2-3, with a weak D call TRBD2 (5 bases). Germline CDR1 SQVTM, CDR2 ANQGSEA. V was pared by 8 bases and J by 4 bases, with 10 bases between. This CDR3 region has 11 residues. The CDR3 nucleotides read TGCAGCCTGGGGAGTTCAGATACGCAGTATTTT. Translation: CSLGSSDTQYF.

The J gene is TRBJ1-2, the V gene TRBV2; 12 positions match TRBD1. The CDR3 runs 14 residues. From germline, CDR1 is SNHLY and CDR2 FYNNEI. J gave up 6 bases and V 6 bases, and 5 bases lay outside the gene matches. The CDR3 DNA reads TGTGCCAGCAGAGGGGACAGGGGGCAGGATGGCTACACCTTC. This translates into CASRGDRGQDGYTF.